The 3 T cell receptor beta chains in this list originate from one sample, sequenced in a study of Graves' ophthalmopathy and Graves' hyperthyroidism. Amplified TCR beta CDR3 regions were obtained using RNA transcripts as template. HTBI primers served in a first-round RT-PCR, which a second-round multiplex PCR followed. In TCRdb, the multiplex PCR reads were re-called with MiXCR into one record per CDR3 protein. In the table there are about 500,000 distinct CDR3 sequences, around 14% of which are singletons. Source material: blood. The receptors shown here come from a woman aged 25 to 45 with Graves' ophthalmopathy.

This clonotype was seen many times. The rearrangement joins TRBV30 to TRBJ1-2; TRBD1 is a possible D gene (5 bases). The V and J ends lost 6 bases and 2 bases respectively, with 13 bases between them. Germline V gives CDR1 GTSNPN, CDR2 SVGIG (reference sequence). This CDR3 has 13 residues. The CDR3 protein is CACKGDVNYGYTF. The CDR3 bases are TGTGCCTGTAAAGGGGACGTCAACTATGGCTACACCTTC.

The J gene is TRBJ1-3, the V gene TRBV2; unclear D gene. CDR1 SNHLY and CDR2 FYNNEI come from the germline V gene. V gave up 1 base and J gave up 0 bases, with 7 bases separating them. The CDR3 runs 15 residues. The CDR3 loop reads CASSEGSYSGNTIYF. DNA of the CDR3: TGTGCCAGCAGTGAAGGCAGCTACTCTGGAAACACCATATATTTT.

There are a few counts of this clonotype. The chain carries TRBV29-1 and TRBJ2-2; the D gene could be TRBD1 or TRBD2 (5 bases each). The CDR3 loop spans 12 amino acids. V was shortened by 7 bases and J by 1 base, with 7 bases between the two germline ends. Germline-derived CDR1 and CDR2 are SQVTM and ANQGSEA. The CDR3 sequence is CSGGGNTGELFF. Written as DNA, the CDR3 is TGCAGCGGTGGGGGGAACACCGGGGAGCTGTTTTTT.